This T cell receptor (beta chain) comes out of a study of blood T cell repertoires in COVID-19 (dated by TCRdb to about 2020). With respect to the entire study: Collaborator samples came from the United States, Italy and Spain and covered acute and convalescent phases of COVID-19. A de-identified subject ID, COVID-19 status, age in years and sex were almost always included in the sample metadata. Where HLA class I and class II types were available, the types were taken from metadata supplied by the sample provider, not from assay-based typing. Deeply sampled blood TCRbeta repertoires from subjects exposed to, actively infected with, or recovered from COVID-19 were included in the dataset. The repertoires were released in a freely available public database intended as a resource for research on the immune response to SARS-CoV-2. The samples were drawn from two sources: the first 160 participants of the ongoing ImmuneRACE study, and 1,000 to 1,500 subjects contributed by 6 global collaborators. The prospective study material was composed of cDNA or gDNA derived from T cells, B-cell-depleted T cells, or PBMCs.

In Seattle, one collaborating source enrolled patients while the infection was active and tracked those patients longitudinally over the course of disease. Each collaborating institution followed its own protocols to collect whole blood in K2EDTA tubes. For TCRbeta analysis, collaborators shipped samples in one of three forms: frozen whole blood, isolated PBMCs, or DNA extracted from either of those sample types. Overall results and qualifications from the work: Clinical and demographic metadata were provided uncurated, with the amount varying by source and participant.

The CDR3 covers 16 residues, taking in both the cysteine and the phenylalanine. Kept here is only the CDR3 DNA, which spans 48 bases and is read in frame from base 1. The junction shows trimming of 1 base on V and 8 bases on J, and the gene matches do not reach 7 bases of it. The germline V gene encodes CDR1 SGDLS and CDR2 YYNGEE. Comments on this clone: It lacks a known antigen. Per-nucleotide qualities are absent, and no much larger clonotype sits a single base away.

TCRbeta CDR3 regions were amplified from genomic DNA using the immunoSEQ Assay, a bias-controlled multiplex PCR. In the source study's methods: The number of nucleated cells in each sample was estimated by amplification of reference gene primers within the assay. To quantify the absolute abundance of each unique TCRbeta CDR3 rearrangement, sequence reads were collapsed and filtered. For each sample, productive Simpson clonality was calculated as the square root of Simpson's diversity index across productive rearrangements. Sourced from immuneACCESS, this table was stored by TCRdb with only in-frame sequences that have V and J called. A share of the clones is absent; for the studies checked, an unresolved V gene accounts for under half, and the remainder has no known explanation. V, J and clone size reflect that table, while D and trimming were determined from the DNA. For this sample there are about 280,000 clones; roughly nine tenths appear just once. The ten top clones hold around 10% of the sample.

This receptor chain uses TRBV9 and TRBJ2-1, with 12 bases matching TRBD1. Material: peripheral blood. The TCR originated in a woman younger than 45 with COVID-19, enrolled during active disease. The CDR3 corresponds to CASSVLGTGGAYEQFF. The bases read TGTGCCAGCAGCGTACTAGGGACAGGGGGCGCCTATGAGCAGTTCTTC.